These 27 T cell receptor beta chains were all obtained from the same sample, sequenced in a study of blood T cell repertoires in COVID-19. Only in-frame clones appear in the TCRdb table, and some are missing; sequencing was by immunoSEQ multiplex PCR. Seen here are roughly 45,000 clones, approximately 90% observed once, and the top ten hold 2.6%. Sequenced material: peripheral blood. Receptor source: an elderly woman with COVID-19, enrolled during active disease.

This rearrangement joins TRBV2 to TRBJ2-7; TRBD1 matches at 7 bases. The CDR3 covers 14 residues. Unmatched junction bases numbered 6, after V lost 2 bases and J lost 5 bases. Germline assignment: CDR1 SNHLY and CDR2 FYNNEI. This CDR3 reads CASSEHRGLNEQYF. The CDR3 DNA sequence: TGTGCCAGCAGTGAACACAGGGGCTTGAACGAGCAGTACTTC.

The V and J genes are TRBV21-1 and TRBJ2-3; TRBD2 was called by the table and not checked on the DNA. TRBV21-1 is shown as a pseudogene. The CDR3 length is 14 residues. CDR3 in amino acids: CASTGTLRTDTQYF. Written as DNA, the CDR3 is TGTGCCAGCACGGGGACTCTACGCACAGATACGCAGTATTTT.

The chain has TRBV7-4 and TRBJ2-7, with D unclear. The CDR3 contains 13 residues. CDR1 is SGHVT, CDR2 SQSDAQ, per germline. Trimming removed 1 base from V and 1 base from J, with 5 bases in between. The chain's CDR3 is CASSLVQSYEQYF. DNA for the CDR3: TGTGCCAGCAGCTTAGTACAGTCCTACGAGCAGTACTTC.

J is TRBJ1-2 and V is TRBV6-5; 9 bases agree with TRBD1. The CDR3 totals 16 residues. J gave up 4 bases and V 3 bases, and 9 bases lay outside the gene matches. The germline gives CDR1 MNHEY, CDR2 SVGAGI. The chain's CDR3 is CASSYQQGAGFYGYTF. The CDR3 region has the DNA TGTGCCAGCAGTTATCAACAGGGGGCGGGTTTCTATGGCTACACCTTC.

This clone was observed a few times. The rearrangement joins TRBV6-4 to TRBJ1-2, with 7 bases fitting TRBD1. The CDR3 consists of 16 residues. From germline, CDR1 is MRHNA and CDR2 SNTAGT. V lost 2 bases and J lost 4; bases outside the gene matches: 10. CDR3 region: CASSDSNRGGSYGYTF. CDR3 coding DNA: TGTGCCAGCAGTGACAGTAACAGGGGTGGCAGCTATGGCTACACCTTC.

This clone was seen more than once but under ten times. This sequence joins TRBV19 and TRBJ2-3, with 7 bases that match TRBD2. With V trimmed by 8 bases and J by 7 bases, 6 bases remained unmatched. The CDR3 covers 12 residues. CDR1 and CDR2 from the germline V gene are LNHDA and SQIVND (reference sequence). DNA for the CDR3: TGTGCCAGTTCCAATAGCGGGTATACGCAGTATTTT. Translation gives CASSNSGYTQYF.

The V and J genes are TRBV2 and TRBJ2-6; no reliable D call. In germline, CDR1 is SNHLY, CDR2 FYNNEI. The germline V and J ends were trimmed by 7 bases and 0 bases, with 10 bases remaining between them. The CDR3 is 15 amino acids. The CDR3 here is CASTRTGSGANVLTF. CDR3 nucleotides: TGTGCCAGCACCCGAACCGGCTCTGGGGCCAACGTCCTGACTTTC. The whole variable domain, remainder taken from reference TRBV2 and TRBJ2-6, is EPEVTQTPSHQVTQMGQEVILRCVPISNHLYFYWYRQILGQKVEFLVSFYNNEISEKSEIFDDQFSVERPDGSNFTLKIRSTKLEDSAMYFCASTRTGSGANVLTFGAGSRLTVL.

The J gene is TRBJ2-3, the V gene TRBV7-2, with a tentative D call TRBD2 (6 bases). This CDR3 has 14 amino acids. With 0 bases removed from V and 6 bases from J, the gap between germline ends came to 10 bases. Per germline, CDR1 SGHTA and CDR2 FQGNSA. The CDR3, as DNA: TGTGCCAGCAGCTTAGCGGGAGGTTGGGATACGCAGTATTTT. Protein: CASSLAGGWDTQYF.

This clone was seen a few times. This chain links TRBV13 with TRBJ1-3; 8 bases are a match to TRBD1. The V gene's germline CDR1 is PRHDT and CDR2 FYEKMQ (reference sequence). This CDR3 is built from 16 residues. With V trimmed by 0 bases and J by 4 bases, 5 bases remained unmatched. The CDR3 is CASSLGGTGFGNTIYF. In nucleotides, the CDR3 is TGTGCCAGCAGCTTAGGCGGGACAGGTTTCGGAAACACCATATATTTT. The complete variable domain, with remaining parts taken from reference TRBV13 and TRBJ1-3, reads AAGVIQSPRHLIKEKRETATLKCYPIPRHDTVYWYQQGPGQDPQFLISFYEKMQSDKGSIPDRFSAQQFSDYHSELNMSSLELGDSALYFCASSLGGTGFGNTIYFGEGSWLTVV.

The chain is built from TRBV5-4 and TRBJ2-3; 9 bases fit TRBD1. This CDR3 region has 16 residues. After removal of 3 bases from V and 2 bases from J, the junction contained 7 bases not matched to a gene. The germline CDR1 and CDR2 sequences are SGHNT and YYREEE (reference sequence). This CDR3 is CASSSGQGEVTDTQYF. The DNA of the CDR3 is TGTGCCAGCAGCTCGGGACAGGGTGAGGTCACAGATACGCAGTATTTT.

V and J are TRBV6-5 and TRBJ1-1; 7 bases align to TRBD1. There are 15 residues in the CDR3. V shed 0 bases and J 5 bases; nucleotides not matched to a gene: 6. Per germline, CDR1 MNHEY and CDR2 SVGAGI. DNA for the CDR3: TGTGCCAGCAGTTACTCGAACAGGGGTTGGACTGAAGCTTTCTTT. Translated, it gives CASSYSNRGWTEAFF.

This rearrangement joins TRBV28 to TRBJ2-1; 9 bases align to TRBD2. This CDR3 is 14 amino acids long. Germline CDR1 MDHEN, CDR2 SYDVKM. The junction had 3 bases not matched to a gene; V was cut back by 7 bases and J by 2 bases. CDR3 in amino acids: CASIASGTYNEQFF. The CDR3 DNA sequence: TGTGCCAGCATCGCTAGCGGGACCTACAATGAGCAGTTCTTC.

The chain uses TRBV13 and TRBJ2-3; 8 bases map to TRBD2. The CDR3 is made up of 16 amino acids. Trimming cost V 5 bases and J 1 base; bases outside gene matches: 8. Germline V gene sequence: CDR1 PRHDT, CDR2 FYEKMQ (reference sequence). The CDR3, as DNA: TGTGCCAGCAGCATCGGGCGGGGGGCCGGCACAGATACGCAGTATTTT. This sequence encodes CASSIGRGAGTDTQYF. Full variable domain (rest looked up from reference TRBV13 and TRBJ2-3): AAGVIQSPRHLIKEKRETATLKCYPIPRHDTVYWYQQGPGQDPQFLISFYEKMQSDKGSIPDRFSAQQFSDYHSELNMSSLELGDSALYFCASSIGRGAGTDTQYFGPGTRLTVL.

CDR3 sequence: CASSPTRGAGTGELFF. The CDR3 region has the DNA TGTGCCAGCAGTCCCACCAGGGGGGCGGGGACCGGGGAGCTGTTTTTT. The chain links TRBV28 to TRBJ2-2; D may be TRBD1 (7 bases). Between the trimmed V and J ends, which lost 5 bases and 5 bases, there was a span of 18 bases. The length of the CDR3 is 16 residues. The germline V gene encodes CDR1 MDHEN and CDR2 SYDVKM.

The chain joins TRBV7-2 to TRBJ2-1; 11 bases align to TRBD2. Germline lookup yields CDR1 SGHTA and CDR2 FQGNSA. J was trimmed by 9 bases and V by 5 bases; bases with no gene match: 12. The CDR3 is 16 amino acids. CDR3 DNA: TGTGCCAGCAGCACCGGGACTAGCGGATCTTGGGTTGAGCAGTTCTTC. This translates into CASSTGTSGSWVEQFF. The whole variable domain, remainder taken from reference TRBV7-2 and TRBJ2-1, is GAGVSQSPSNKVTEKGKDVELRCDPISGHTALYWYRQSLGQGLEFLIYFQGNSAPDKSGLPSDRFSAERTGGSVSTLTIQRTQQEDSAVYLCASSTGTSGSWVEQFFGPGTRLTVL.

This clone was seen a few times. The rearrangement links TRBV10-3 to TRBJ2-3; maybe TRBD1 (5 bases). This CDR3 is built from 15 residues. Germline CDR1 ENHRY, CDR2 SYGVKD. V gave up 0 bases and J gave up 2 bases, with 9 bases separating them. This CDR3 reads CAISESGVNTDTQYF. DNA of the CDR3: TGTGCCATCAGTGAGTCAGGGGTAAACACAGATACGCAGTATTTT.

The chain joins TRBV12-3 or TRBV12-4 to TRBJ2-5, with TRBD2 as a possible D gene (6 bases). The CDR3 is 13 amino acids. The V end lost 3 bases, the J end lost 5 bases, and 10 bases lay between the germline ends. The CDR3 spells CASSFGGGETQYF. The CDR3 DNA is TGTGCCAGCAGTTTCGGGGGTGGCGAGACCCAGTACTTC.

The chain combines TRBV6-6 with TRBJ2-7, with D perhaps TRBD1 (7 bases). Trimming cost V 6 bases and J 4 bases, with 19 bases left between them. The CDR3 has 15 residues. Germline assignment: CDR1 MNHNY and CDR2 SVGAGI (reference sequence). The CDR3 nucleotides are TGTGCCAGCAGCCCAGCGTCGACAGGGAGGTACGAGCAGTACTTC. Encoded protein: CASSPASTGRYEQYF.

This CDR3 is CACWTGMNTEAFF. For the CDR3, the DNA is TGTGCCTGTTGGACAGGGATGAACACTGAAGCTTTCTTT. The chain employs TRBV2 and TRBJ1-1; 8 bases agree with TRBD1. The V and J ends lost 11 bases and 0 bases, in that order; junction bases with no gene match: 5. The CDR3 is 13 amino acids. From germline, CDR1 is SNHLY and CDR2 FYNNEI.

V usage is TRBV6-5 and J usage is TRBJ1-6; D possibly corresponds to TRBD1 (5 bases). The V and J ends lost 3 bases and 10 bases respectively, with 19 bases between them. CDR1 is MNHEY, CDR2 SVGAGI, per germline. The CDR3 runs 16 residues. The CDR3 bases are TGTGCCAGCAGTTATGGAAGGGGATCAGGGTGGTCACCCCTCCACTTT. Protein sequence: CASSYGRGSGWSPLHF.

The chain employs TRBV18 and TRBJ1-5; D might be TRBD1 (5 bases). Germline V CDR1 and CDR2: KGHSH, LQKENI. V was pared by 2 bases and J by 7 bases, with 12 bases between. The CDR3 has 14 amino acids. This CDR3 reads CASSPVRENQPQHF. CDR3 DNA: TGTGCCAGCTCACCAGTCAGGGAAAACCAGCCCCAGCATTTT.

V is TRBV2 and J is TRBJ1-2; TRBD1 aligns across 10 bases. Per germline, CDR1 SNHLY and CDR2 FYNNEI. After removal of 9 bases from V and 3 bases from J, the junction contained 10 bases not matched to a gene. The CDR3 totals 15 residues. The CDR3 is CARPNPDRGDYGYTF. CDR3 DNA sequence: TGTGCCAGACCCAACCCGGACAGGGGGGACTATGGCTACACCTTC.

This CDR3 is CASSRGDRGYF. In DNA, the CDR3 is TGTGCCAGCAGCCGGGGGGACAGGGGGTACTTC. This chain joins TRBV6-6 and TRBJ2-7; TRBD1 matches at 10 bases. V lost 6 bases, J lost 12 bases, and 5 bases stayed unmatched. The V gene's germline CDR1 is MNHNY and CDR2 SVGAGI (reference sequence). The CDR3 extends over 11 amino acids.

The V call is TRBV5-1, the J call TRBJ2-7, with 11 bases matching TRBD1. The CDR3 contains 16 residues. Germline CDR1 and CDR2: SGHRS and YFSETQ. Trimming removed 4 bases from V and 6 bases from J; junction bases left unmatched: 12. The CDR3 DNA sequence: TGCGCCAGCAGCCCGGGTAGGGGACAGGGGGGTCTCGAGCAGTACTTC. Translated, it gives CASSPGRGQGGLEQYF.

As DNA, the CDR3 is TGTGCCAGCAGCCCCTGGGGTAGCGGGAGACTCGAGCAGTACTTC. Translation: CASSPWGSGRLEQYF. The V and J genes are TRBV3-1 (or the pseudogene TRBV3-2) and TRBJ2-7; 9 bases fit TRBD2. With 4 bases clipped from V and 6 bases from J, the junction kept 10 bases outside the gene matches. Germline-derived CDR1 and CDR2 are LGHDT and YNNKEL (reference sequence). The CDR3 covers 15 residues.

This clone was observed a single time. The gene calls are TRBV7-2 and TRBJ1-4; possibly TRBD1 for D (5 bases). V was clipped by 1 base and J by 8 bases, with 14 bases between them. Germline V gives CDR1 SGHTA, CDR2 FQGNSA. This CDR3 is 15 amino acids long. The CDR3, as DNA: TGTGCCAGCAGCTTAGTGCCAGGGTCTAGAGAAAAACTGTTTTTT. Amino acids: CASSLVPGSREKLFF.

V gene TRBV7-9 combines with J gene TRBJ1-1; possibly TRBD1 for D (5 bases). Germline values: CDR1 SEHNR, CDR2 FQNEAQ (reference sequence). The CDR3 contains 12 residues. The germline V and J ends were trimmed by 4 bases and 6 bases, with 9 bases remaining between them. This chain's CDR3 is CASSSTAPEAFF. CDR3 bases: TGTGCCAGCAGCTCGACAGCCCCTGAAGCTTTCTTT.